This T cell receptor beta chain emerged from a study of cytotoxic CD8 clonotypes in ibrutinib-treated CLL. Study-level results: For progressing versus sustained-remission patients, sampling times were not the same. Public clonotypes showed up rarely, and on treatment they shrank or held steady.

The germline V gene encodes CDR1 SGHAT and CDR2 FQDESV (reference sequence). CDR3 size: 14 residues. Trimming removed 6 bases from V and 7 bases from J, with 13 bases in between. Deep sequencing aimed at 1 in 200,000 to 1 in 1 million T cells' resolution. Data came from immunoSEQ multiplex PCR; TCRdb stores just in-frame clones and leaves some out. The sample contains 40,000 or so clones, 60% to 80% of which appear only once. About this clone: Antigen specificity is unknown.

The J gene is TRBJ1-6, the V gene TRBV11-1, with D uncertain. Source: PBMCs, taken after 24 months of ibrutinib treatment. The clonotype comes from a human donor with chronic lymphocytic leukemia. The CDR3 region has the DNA TGTGCCAGCAGACCGGGATTACAAAATTCACCCCTCCACTTT. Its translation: CASRPGLQNSPLHF. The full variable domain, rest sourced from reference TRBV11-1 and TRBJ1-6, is EAEVAQSPRYKITEKSQAVAFWCDPISGHATLYWYRQILGQGPELLVQFQDESVVDDSQLPKDRFSAERLKGVDSTLKIQPAELGDSAMYLCASRPGLQNSPLHFGNGTRLTVT.